The 32 T cell receptor beta chains below come from one sample, sequenced in a study of shared T cell receptors in the human thymus. Data came from immunoSEQ multiplex PCR; TCRdb stores just in-frame clones and leaves some out. Of about 660,000 clones in the sample, about 87% were seen once. In addition, the sample was reused for a study of human thymus T cells.

The sequenced material came from thymocytes. The receptors shown here come from a boy under two years old with a congenital heart defect.

The J gene is TRBJ2-1, the V gene TRBV14; 7 bases fit TRBD1. The CDR3 is made up of 18 amino acids. V lost 0 bases, J lost 4 bases, and 12 bases stayed unmatched. Germline values: CDR1 SGHDN, CDR2 FVKESK. The CDR3 sequence: CASSQEALGGQAYNEQFF. The CDR3 DNA sequence: TGTGCCAGCAGCCAAGAAGCTCTTGGTGGACAGGCGTACAATGAGCAGTTCTTC.

This rearrangement joins TRBV2 to TRBJ2-1; TRBD2 aligns across 11 bases. V was clipped by 8 bases and J by 6 bases; unmatched bases: 9. CDR3 length: 15 residues. From germline, CDR1 is SNHLY and CDR2 FYNNEI. CDR3 sequence reads: CASSQLAGAGNEQFF. The CDR3 DNA reads TGTGCCAGCTCGCAACTAGCGGGGGCCGGCAATGAGCAGTTCTTC.

The rearrangement links TRBV28 to TRBJ2-7; the match to TRBD2 covers 10 bases. Germline CDR1 reads MDHEN; CDR2 reads SYDVKM. The CDR3 is 18 residues long. Trimming at V came to 2 bases and at J to 5 bases, leaving 15 bases not matched to a gene. CDR3 residues: CASSLPATGTSVRDEQYF. CDR3 in DNA: TGTGCCAGCAGTTTACCCGCCACCGGGACTAGCGTACGTGACGAGCAGTACTTC.

This clone has a handful of counts. This chain links TRBV4-3 with TRBJ1-3; D is possibly TRBD1 (6 bases). CDR3 size: 17 residues. Germline V gives CDR1 LGHNA, CDR2 YSLEER. Trimming pared 1 base from V and 0 bases from J, leaving 13 bases between. In DNA form, the CDR3 reads TGCGCCAGCAGCCAAGCCGACAGGAAAAACTCTGGAAACACCATATATTTT. Translation gives CASSQADRKNSGNTIYF.

V usage is TRBV5-6 and J usage is TRBJ2-7; no clear D. V was trimmed by 5 bases and J by 0 bases, leaving 18 bases between them. Germline CDR1 reads SGHDT; CDR2 reads YYEEEE. There are 16 residues in the CDR3. Here the CDR3 DNA reads TGTGCCAGCAGAACGTACGGAGAGTTTAGCTCCTACGAGCAGTACTTC. This translates into CASRTYGEFSSYEQYF.

The V gene is TRBV5-6, the J gene TRBJ1-2; a possible D gene is TRBD1 (5 bases). The germline V gene has CDR1 SGHDT and CDR2 YYEEEE. The CDR3 covers 16 residues. The V end lost 2 bases, the J end lost 5 bases, and 19 bases lay between the germline ends. The CDR3 reads CASSFYGAFRPYGYTF. The CDR3 bases are TGTGCCAGCAGCTTTTATGGGGCCTTCCGCCCTTATGGCTACACCTTC.

This chain connects TRBV4-1 to TRBJ1-2; 11 positions match TRBD1. The CDR3 covers 17 residues. After removal of 3 bases from V and 5 bases from J, the junction contained 11 bases not matched to a gene. The V gene's germline CDR1 is MGHRA and CDR2 YSYEKL. CDR3 in amino acids: CASSHSGTGGEAYGYTF. For the CDR3, the DNA is TGCGCCAGCAGCCATTCCGGGACAGGGGGTGAGGCGTATGGCTACACCTTC.

This rearrangement joins TRBV9 to TRBJ2-1; TRBD2 is a possible D gene (6 bases). V shed 3 bases and J shed 2 bases, with 15 bases lying between them. This CDR3 contains 16 residues. CDR1 is SGDLS, CDR2 YYNGEE, per germline. For the CDR3, the DNA is TGTGCCAGCAGCGGAAGGTTCGGGAGTCCCTACAATGAGCAGTTCTTC. It codes for CASSGRFGSPYNEQFF.

This chain joins TRBV19 and TRBJ2-7; 9 positions match TRBD2. V trimming: 5 bases; J trimming: 4 bases; junction bases outside the gene matches: 15. The CDR3 has 17 amino acids. Germline V gene sequence: CDR1 LNHDA, CDR2 SQIVND (reference sequence). CDR3 region: CASSPPPASGELYEQYF. DNA of the CDR3: TGTGCCAGTAGTCCTCCCCCCGCTAGCGGGGAATTATACGAGCAGTACTTC.

V and J are TRBV7-6 and TRBJ2-7, with TRBD1 identical over 9 bases. J was trimmed by 2 bases and V by 7 bases; bases with no gene match: 24. The CDR3 is 20 residues long. CDR1 and CDR2 from the germline V gene are SGHVS and FNYEAQ. CDR3 region: CASTPECTPRGQGLPYEQYF. The CDR3 DNA reads as TGTGCCAGCACCCCCGAATGTACGCCCAGGGGACAGGGACTCCCCTACGAGCAGTACTTC.

This clone turned up a few times. The chain joins TRBV19 to TRBJ1-1; a possible D gene is TRBD1 (6 bases). Trimming took off 4 bases at V and 4 bases at J, with 10 bases between the two ends. The germline V gene encodes CDR1 LNHDA and CDR2 SQIVND (reference sequence). The CDR3 length is 13 residues. In nucleotides, the CDR3 is TGTGCCAGTAGTACCAGGGGCGGCACTGAAGCTTTCTTT. Translation: CASSTRGGTEAFF.

A few counts support this clone. The chain carries TRBV4-1 and TRBJ2-1; D not resolved. The length of the CDR3 is 15 residues. Germline V gene sequence: CDR1 MGHRA, CDR2 YSYEKL. V dropped 0 bases and J dropped 2 bases, with 8 bases sitting between them. DNA of the CDR3: TGCGCCAGCAGCCAAGAGGTCAGTACCTACAATGAGCAGTTCTTC. This sequence encodes CASSQEVSTYNEQFF.

V gene TRBV28 combines with J gene TRBJ1-6; D ambiguous. The CDR3 length is 12 residues. Germline lookup yields CDR1 MDHEN and CDR2 SYDVKM. V was pared by 2 bases and J by 10 bases, with 6 bases between. The CDR3 protein is CASSLEGSPLHF. In nucleotides, the CDR3 is TGTGCCAGCAGTTTAGAGGGCTCACCCCTCCACTTT.

V gene TRBV18 combines with J gene TRBJ1-1; 7 nucleotides match TRBD1. Germline CDR1 is KGHSH and CDR2 is LQKENI. The CDR3 contains 16 residues. V lost 3 bases, J lost 0 bases, and 7 bases stayed unmatched. Written as DNA, the CDR3 is TGTGCCAGCTCACCGATGACAGGGAAGATGAACACTGAAGCTTTCTTT. It encodes CASSPMTGKMNTEAFF.

This clone has only one observation. The chain uses TRBV7-9 and TRBJ2-7; a possible D gene is TRBD1 (5 bases). The germline CDR1 and CDR2 sequences are SEHNR and FQNEAQ (reference sequence). This CDR3 has 14 amino acids. Between the trimmed V and J ends, which lost 7 bases and 6 bases, there was a span of 19 bases. The CDR3 region has the DNA TGTGCCAGCAACCAGATGGGGCCAGACCTCGAGCAGTACTTC. Residues: CASNQMGPDLEQYF.

This chain links TRBV7-9 with TRBJ2-7; 7 nucleotides line up with TRBD1. From germline, CDR1 is SEHNR and CDR2 FQNEAQ (reference sequence). The CDR3 runs 13 residues. Trimming cost V 5 bases and J 4 bases; bases outside gene matches: 5. CDR3 in amino acids: CASSRDRYYEQYF. The CDR3 DNA reads TGTGCCAGCAGCCGGGACAGATATTACGAGCAGTACTTC.

V and J are TRBV10-3 and TRBJ1-2; D not resolved. The length of the CDR3 is 17 residues. CDR1 is ENHRY, CDR2 SYGVKD, per germline. The V end lost 0 bases, the J end lost 5 bases, and 19 bases lay between the germline ends. CDR3 in amino acids: CAISESRHPIERYGYTF. CDR3 coding DNA: TGTGCCATCAGTGAGTCGCGACATCCCATAGAAAGATATGGCTACACCTTC.

This chain joins TRBV27 and TRBJ2-1; 12 nucleotides match TRBD2. This CDR3 region has 17 residues. CDR1 is MNHEY, CDR2 SMNVEV, per germline (reference sequence). The ends lost 5 bases at V and 7 bases at J; junction bases unmatched: 12. The CDR3 DNA reads TGTGCCAGCAGTCAGCTAGCGGGAGGGCGGGTGGTAAATGAGCAGTTCTTC. It translates to CASSQLAGGRVVNEQFF.

The rearrangement links TRBV7-8 to TRBJ1-5; TRBD1 might be the D (6 bases). This CDR3 region has 18 residues. V was pared by 4 bases and J by 1 base, with 20 bases between. Germline V CDR1 and CDR2: SGHVS, FQNEAQ. The DNA for the CDR3 is TGTGCCAGCAGCTCCTCCCAAAACAGGGTGGGAAGCAATCAGCCCCAGCATTTT. It translates to CASSSSQNRVGSNQPQHF.

V is TRBV11-3 and J is TRBJ2-2; perhaps TRBD2 as D (5 bases). This CDR3 spans 15 amino acids. V lost 1 base, J lost 4 bases, and 10 bases lay in between. The germline V gene encodes CDR1 SGHNT and CDR2 YENEEA. CDR3 residues: CASSLGGEGTGELFF. The CDR3, as DNA: TGTGCCAGCAGCTTAGGGGGTGAGGGCACCGGGGAGCTGTTTTTT.

This chain links TRBV5-6 with TRBJ2-6; 8 positions match TRBD1. The CDR3 spans 13 residues. Germline CDR1 reads SGHDT; CDR2 reads YYEEEE. The V and J ends lost 5 bases and 12 bases, in that order; junction bases with no gene match: 7. CDR3 region: CASRGQGSIVLTF. The CDR3, as DNA: TGTGCCAGCAGAGGACAGGGAAGTATCGTCCTGACTTTC.

The CDR3 DNA is TGTGCCAGCAGCGGCGAGTCGAGCATCACAGATACGCAGTATTTT. Residues: CASSGESSITDTQYF. The rearrangement links TRBV9 to TRBJ2-3; no clear D. The CDR3 runs to 15 residues. The germline gives CDR1 SGDLS, CDR2 YYNGEE. Trimming took off 3 bases at V and 2 bases at J, with 13 bases between the two ends.

The rearrangement links TRBV5-1 to TRBJ1-2; 9 nucleotides line up with TRBD1. The CDR3 extends over 14 amino acids. The germline V gene has CDR1 SGHRS and CDR2 YFSETQ. Unmatched junction bases numbered 9, after V lost 4 bases and J lost 8 bases. CDR3 coding DNA: TGCGCCAGCAGCCCAGGGACAGGGATGTGGGGCTACACCTTC. Protein product: CASSPGTGMWGYTF.

The genes are TRBV6-5 and TRBJ2-7; 10 bases fit TRBD2. V was clipped by 0 bases and J by 2 bases; unmatched bases: 1. This CDR3 comprises 15 residues. CDR1 MNHEY and CDR2 SVGAGI come from the germline V gene. CDR3 loop: CASSYSLAGAYEQYF. Written as DNA, the CDR3 is TGTGCCAGCAGTTACTCCCTAGCGGGGGCCTACGAGCAGTACTTC.

V usage is TRBV28 and J usage is TRBJ1-1, with 7 bases that match TRBD1. The trim removed 1 base at V and 3 bases at J, leaving 14 bases unmatched. Germline V gene lookup returns CDR1 MDHEN and CDR2 SYDVKM. CDR3 size: 18 residues. DNA for the CDR3: TGTGCCAGCAGTTTATCGGCCCCGACAGGGAGGTTGCACACTGAAGCTTTCTTT. As protein: CASSLSAPTGRLHTEAFF.

CDR3 in DNA: TGTGCCAGCATCGCACAGGCTCTGAACACCGGGGAGCTGTTTTTT. Residues: CASIAQALNTGELFF. V usage is TRBV28 and J usage is TRBJ2-2; a weak D match, TRBD1 (5 bases). With 7 bases removed from V and 1 base from J, the gap between germline ends came to 13 bases. The CDR3 has 15 amino acids. Germline CDR1 is MDHEN and CDR2 is SYDVKM.

The chain joins TRBV5-1 to TRBJ1-1; 7 nucleotides line up with TRBD1. Germline CDR1 SGHRS, CDR2 YFSETQ. This CDR3 is built from 15 residues. After removal of 4 bases from V and 4 bases from J, the junction contained 10 bases not matched to a gene. CDR3 loop: CASSIDREVSTEAFF. The DNA of the CDR3 is TGCGCCAGCAGCATCGACAGGGAAGTCAGCACTGAAGCTTTCTTT.

CDR3 loop: CASSLGRAPSYEQYF. The CDR3 DNA reads as TGTGCCAGCAGTTTGGGCAGGGCACCGTCCTACGAGCAGTACTTC. The rearrangement links TRBV27 to TRBJ2-7, with a weak D call TRBD1 (5 bases). The V gene's germline CDR1 is MNHEY and CDR2 SMNVEV (reference sequence). V was clipped by 3 bases and J by 1 base, with 13 bases between them. CDR3 length equals 15 residues.

The gene calls are TRBV27 and TRBJ2-7; 10 bases fit TRBD1. The CDR3 is 16 amino acids. The junction had 13 bases not matched to a gene; V was cut back by 8 bases and J by 3 bases. Germline values: CDR1 MNHEY, CDR2 SMNVEV (reference sequence). The CDR3 DNA reads TGTGCCAGCGGGCCCTTCGGACAGGGGGAGGTCTACGAGCAGTACTTC. This codes for CASGPFGQGEVYEQYF.

The chain joins TRBV7-9 to TRBJ1-6; D is possibly TRBD1 (6 bases). The V gene's germline CDR1 is SEHNR and CDR2 FQNEAQ (reference sequence). CDR3 length: 17 amino acids. Trimming left V 5 bases short and J 10 bases short, with 24 bases between. CDR3 in DNA: TGTGCCAGCAGCCTCACCGCCAGCGCCAGGGGACGGTCACCCCTCCACTTT. It translates to CASSLTASARGRSPLHF.

The gene calls are TRBV28 and TRBJ2-5; weak D call: TRBD2 (5 bases). Germline CDR1 MDHEN, CDR2 SYDVKM. Trimming took 4 bases from V and 5 from J, leaving 5 bases between them. The CDR3 loop spans 11 amino acids. This CDR3 reads CASSCGETQYF. The CDR3 DNA reads as TGTGCCAGCAGTTGCGGGGAGACCCAGTACTTC.

The chain links TRBV10-3 to TRBJ1-5; 7 bases map to TRBD1. The J segment lost 2 bases and the V segment lost 2 bases, leaving 6 bases of the junction unmatched. The CDR3 loop spans 16 amino acids. The germline CDR1 and CDR2 sequences are ENHRY and SYGVKD. The CDR3 nucleotides are TGTGCCATCAGTGAGACAGGGGCCCGAGGCAATCAGCCCCAGCATTTT. This sequence encodes CAISETGARGNQPQHF.